Each of the 18 T cell receptor beta chains below was sequenced from the same sample in a study of T-cell memory formation after mild COVID-19. One entry per CDR3 protein, called by TCRdb with MiXCR from the 5' RACE reads. Among approximately 580,000 distinct CDR3 sequences listed, roughly 22% were seen once. Specimen: PBMCs or a T cell subset sorted from them (not recorded which). The receptors here all came from an adult woman who had mild COVID-19 (a few samples of this study predate the infection). Cell type and time point are not known.

This clonotype was detected a few times. The gene calls are TRBV4-3 and TRBJ2-5, with TRBD2 matching 7 bases. This CDR3 is 17 amino acids long. Germline V CDR1 and CDR2: LGHNA, YSLEER. Trimming took 4 bases from V and 2 from J; bases not matched to a gene: 13. The CDR3 here is CASSRVGGRGLQETQYF. DNA of the CDR3: TGCGCCAGCAGCCGAGTTGGCGGGAGAGGGCTTCAAGAGACCCAGTACTTC.

The rearrangement uses TRBV9 and TRBJ1-4; D ambiguous. The CDR3 spans 16 residues. Germline CDR1 and CDR2: SGDLS and YYNGEE. Trimming left V 0 bases short and J 7 bases short, with 16 bases between. The chain's CDR3 is CASSVGRSGKREKLFF. The CDR3 region has the DNA TGTGCCAGCAGCGTAGGTCGTTCGGGGAAACGTGAAAAACTGTTTTTT.

V is TRBV5-1 and J is TRBJ1-1; TRBD1 matches 9 bases. The CDR3 covers 15 residues. Germline V gives CDR1 SGHRS, CDR2 YFSETQ. Unmatched junction bases numbered 8, after V lost 6 bases and J lost 2 bases. CDR3 in DNA: TGCGCCAGCACCCCGGGACAGGGAACTAACACTGAAGCTTTCTTT. Its translation: CASTPGQGTNTEAFF.

This clonotype was counted a few times. J is TRBJ1-6 and V is TRBV20-1; 9 bases are shared with TRBD1. CDR1 is DFQATT and CDR2 is SNEGSKA in the germline V gene (reference sequence). The CDR3 has 14 residues. Trimming took 3 bases from V and 7 from J; bases not matched to a gene: 4. The CDR3 sequence is CSARGDRENSPLHF. The CDR3 DNA is TGCAGTGCTAGGGGGGACAGGGAAAATTCACCCCTCCACTTT.

This clonotype was seen more than once but under ten times. This chain links TRBV10-3 with TRBJ2-1; 9 positions agree with TRBD1. The CDR3 extends over 15 amino acids. J lost 1 base, V lost 5 bases, and 3 bases had no gene match. The germline V gene has CDR1 ENHRY and CDR2 SYGVKD. CDR3 sequence reads: CAISTGTGSYNEQFF. DNA of the CDR3: TGTGCCATCAGTACCGGGACAGGGTCCTACAATGAGCAGTTCTTC.

A few counts support this clonotype. The V call is TRBV12-3 or TRBV12-4, the J call TRBJ2-2, with 10 bases matching TRBD1. The CDR3 extends over 15 amino acids. Trimming cost V 6 bases and J 3 bases; bases outside gene matches: 4. The CDR3 is CASRSGQGYTGELFF. The CDR3 DNA reads as TGTGCCAGCAGGTCGGGACAGGGGTACACCGGGGAGCTGTTTTTT.

This chain joins TRBV9 and TRBJ1-2, with 8 bases aligning to TRBD1. The CDR3 is made up of 15 amino acids. Germline CDR1 is SGDLS and CDR2 is YYNGEE. The J segment lost 3 bases and the V segment lost 3 bases, leaving 7 bases of the junction unmatched. The CDR3 loop reads CASSAPPTGDYGYTF. The CDR3, as DNA: TGTGCCAGCAGCGCCCCCCCGACAGGGGACTATGGCTACACCTTC.

V is TRBV25-1 and J is TRBJ1-1; D may be TRBD1 (5 bases). Germline V lookup: CDR1 MGHDK, CDR2 SYGVNS. Trimming stripped 1 base from V and 4 bases from J, with 13 bases between. The CDR3 spans 15 residues. The CDR3 region is CASSELEGRGTEAFF. The DNA for the CDR3 is TGTGCCAGCAGTGAATTGGAGGGAAGGGGCACTGAAGCTTTCTTT.

This chain links TRBV24-1 with TRBJ1-4; D unclear. Germline V gene data show CDR1 as KGHDR and CDR2 as SFDVKD. CDR3 length equals 12 residues. V was trimmed by 4 bases and J by 13 bases, leaving 12 bases between them. The CDR3 spells CATSEESGILFF. As DNA, the CDR3 is TGTGCCACCAGTGAGGAATCCGGGATACTGTTTTTT.

This clonotype was seen many times. V and J are TRBV12-3 or TRBV12-4 and TRBJ2-1; 7 bases line up with TRBD1. The CDR3 sequence is 13 residues long. V shed 6 bases, J shed 4 bases, and the junction held 3 bases outside the gene matches. In DNA form, the CDR3 reads TGTGCCAGCAGCCCGGACAGGTACAATGAGCAGTTCTTC. It codes for CASSPDRYNEQFF.

The CDR3 loop reads CASSNRQGNTEAFF. The CDR3 nucleotides read TGTGCCAGCAGCAACCGACAGGGGAACACTGAAGCTTTCTTT. V gene TRBV5-4 combines with J gene TRBJ1-1; 7 nucleotides line up with TRBD1. The J segment lost 1 base and the V segment lost 4 bases, leaving 4 bases of the junction unmatched. Germline V gene lookup returns CDR1 SGHNT and CDR2 YYREEE (reference sequence). The CDR3 loop spans 14 amino acids. Combining the CDR3 with reference TRBV5-4 and TRBJ1-1 gives the whole variable domain ETGVTQSPTHLIKTRGQQVTLRCSSQSGHNTVSWYQQALGQGPQFIFQYYREEENGRGNFPPRFSGLQFPNYSSELNVNALELDDSALYLCASSNRQGNTEAFFGQGTRLTVV.

In its sample, this clonotype was seen a few times. CDR3: CSGVNPGTGDTEAFF. Here the CDR3 DNA reads TGCAGCGGGGTGAACCCTGGGACAGGGGACACTGAAGCTTTCTTT. The chain is built from TRBV29-1 and TRBJ1-1, with TRBD1 matching over 10 bases. This CDR3 is built from 15 residues. Germline assignment: CDR1 SQVTM and CDR2 ANQGSEA. The V gene end was trimmed by 7 bases and the J gene end by 3 bases; junction bases not matched to a gene: 11.

J is TRBJ2-5 and V is TRBV24-1; 12 positions match TRBD1. This CDR3 contains 17 residues. Trimming removed 4 bases from V and 5 bases from J; junction bases left unmatched: 10. Looked up from germline, CDR1 is KGHDR and CDR2 is SFDVKD. Here the CDR3 reads CATSDSSGTGGYETQYF. CDR3 in DNA: TGTGCCACCAGTGACTCCTCGGGGACAGGGGGCTATGAGACCCAGTACTTC.

The V gene is TRBV7-2, the J gene TRBJ2-3; 10 bases are a match to TRBD2. The CDR3 totals 15 residues. Germline lookup yields CDR1 SGHTA and CDR2 FQGNSA. The junction had 7 bases not matched to a gene; V was cut back by 5 bases and J by 5 bases. The CDR3 coding sequence is TGTGCCAGCAGCCCAGCGGGAGGGCCGGGAGATACGCAGTATTTT. It codes for CASSPAGGPGDTQYF.

This clonotype was found many times. The CDR3 coding sequence is TGTGCCAGCAGCCCGACGCCCAGCTCTGGAAACACCATATATTTT. As protein: CASSPTPSSGNTIYF. The chain recombines TRBV7-6 with TRBJ1-3; D remains ambiguous. Germline V gives CDR1 SGHVS, CDR2 FNYEAQ. Trimming removed 5 bases at V and 0 bases at J, with 11 bases between. The CDR3 loop spans 15 amino acids.

The chain has TRBV30 and TRBJ1-1; TRBD1 is a possible D gene (5 bases). Germline values: CDR1 GTSNPN, CDR2 SVGIG (reference sequence). V was clipped by 2 bases and J by 4 bases, with 17 bases between them. The CDR3 length is 15 residues. CDR3 in amino acids: CAWSLRPGKSTEAFF. The CDR3 DNA sequence: TGTGCCTGGAGTCTGCGTCCAGGGAAGAGCACTGAAGCTTTCTTT. The full variable domain, its missing parts supplied by reference TRBV30 and TRBJ1-1, is SQTIHQWPATLVQPVGSPLSLECTVEGTSNPNLYWYRQAAGRGLQLLFYSVGIGQISSEVPQNLSASRPQDRQFILSSKKLLLSDSGFYLCAWSLRPGKSTEAFFGQGTRLTVV.

The chain carries TRBV29-1 and TRBJ1-2; no clear D. V lost 2 bases to trimming and J lost 0 bases, with 19 bases between them. The CDR3 has 17 residues. Germline CDR1 and CDR2: SQVTM and ANQGSEA. CDR3 protein: CSVERVYPRRTNYGYTF. The CDR3, as DNA: TGCAGCGTTGAAAGAGTCTATCCTCGACGGACTAACTATGGCTACACCTTC.

The rearrangement links TRBV20-1 to TRBJ1-5; D is unclear. V was cut by 3 bases and J by 11 bases, with 17 bases left in between. In germline, CDR1 is DFQATT, CDR2 SNEGSKA (reference sequence). CDR3 length: 13 residues. Here the CDR3 DNA reads TGCAGTGCTAGCCCGGATCTCGGTCGTTCCCAGCATTTT. Amino acids: CSASPDLGRSQHF.